This entry lists 17 T cell receptor beta chains sequenced from one sample in a study of response to subunit inactivated influenza vaccine. MiXCR, applied by TCRdb to the RT-PCR reads, yields one record per CDR3 protein. The repertoire has about 800,000 distinct CDR3 sequences, around 20% of them found once; the top ten carry roughly 10%. This material consisted of PBMCs from blood, taken more than 4 days after vaccination. These receptors were taken from a man between 50 and 59 years old who received an inactivated influenza vaccine.

This clonotype was counted only a few times. The rearrangement uses TRBV20-1 and TRBJ1-6; D may be TRBD1 (5 bases). The germline gives CDR1 DFQATT, CDR2 SNEGSKA (reference sequence). CDR3 length: 16 residues. V lost 4 bases, J lost 0 bases, and 13 bases lay in between. In DNA form, the CDR3 reads TGCAGTGCTAAGGGGCCCGATAGCTCCTATAATTCACCCCTCCACTTT. It specifies CSAKGPDSSYNSPLHF.

This chain uses TRBV20-1 with TRBJ2-3, with unresolved D. Germline loops: CDR1 DFQATT, CDR2 SNEGSKA (reference sequence). The CDR3 runs 15 residues. V gave up 0 bases and J gave up 0 bases, with 10 bases separating them. In nucleotides, the CDR3 is TGCAGTGCTAGAGATCTTTATCTCAGCACAGATACGCAGTATTTT. It codes for CSARDLYLSTDTQYF.

This clonotype has only a few counts. The chain recombines TRBV12-3 or TRBV12-4 with TRBJ2-7; the match to TRBD1 covers 10 bases. With V trimmed by 1 base and J by 3 bases, 6 bases remained unmatched. The CDR3 sequence is 16 residues long. The CDR3 region is CASSLGGTGVRYEQYF. The CDR3 DNA reads TGTGCCAGCAGTTTAGGGGGGACAGGGGTTCGCTACGAGCAGTACTTC.

The count of this clonotype is one. The chain uses TRBV7-2 and TRBJ1-2; no firm D call. CDR1 SGHTA and CDR2 FQGNSA come from the germline V gene. The V end was cut by 0 bases, the J end by 4 bases, with 21 bases between. CDR3 length: 18 amino acids. In DNA form, the CDR3 reads TGTGCCAGCAGCTTAGCAAACTCCCTCTCGGGAGGGCTCTATGGCTACACCTTC. It encodes CASSLANSLSGGLYGYTF.

The CDR3 DNA is TGTGCCAGCAGCTTAGGCTCGCTAGCGGGAGGCCGCGACGAGCAGTACTTC. Protein sequence: CASSLGSLAGGRDEQYF. This chain joins TRBV7-6 and TRBJ2-7, with 11 nucleotides matching TRBD2. V shed 1 base, J shed 5 bases, and the junction held 10 bases outside the gene matches. Germline V lookup: CDR1 SGHVS, CDR2 FNYEAQ. The CDR3 loop spans 17 amino acids.

V and J are TRBV7-2 and TRBJ1-2; D not resolved. The CDR3 has 12 residues. The V gene lost 6 bases and the J gene lost 8 bases, with 13 bases spanning the gap. CDR1 and CDR2 (germline): SGHTA, FQGNSA. This chain's CDR3 is CASRTAGYGYTF. The CDR3 DNA follows: TGTGCCAGCAGAACGGCCGGGTACGGCTACACCTTC.

This clonotype was seen a handful of times. V is TRBV4-2 and J is TRBJ2-7, with D tentatively TRBD1 (7 bases). The V gene's germline CDR1 is LGHNA and CDR2 YNFKEQ. V was trimmed by 4 bases and J by 6 bases, leaving 19 bases between them. The CDR3 has 15 amino acids. CDR3 bases: TGTGCCAGCAGCCCCCCGGGGGCAGGGGGTTTCGAGCAGTACTTC. The encoded protein is CASSPPGAGGFEQYF.

The chain is built from TRBV12-3 or TRBV12-4 and TRBJ2-7, with TRBD1 identical over 8 bases. The CDR3 consists of 15 residues. V gave up 2 bases and J gave up 4 bases; unmatched junction bases: 7. In nucleotides, the CDR3 is TGTGCCAGCAGTTTAATTTCCGGACAGGGTTACGAGCAGTACTTC. This encodes CASSLISGQGYEQYF.

This clonotype appeared a few times. The V gene is TRBV4-2, the J gene TRBJ1-2, with D unresolved. V lost 0 bases to trimming and J lost 3 bases, with 14 bases between them. CDR1 is LGHNA, CDR2 YNFKEQ, per germline. CDR3 length: 16 amino acids. The CDR3 is CASSQEVGQLYYGYTF. As DNA, the CDR3 is TGTGCCAGCAGCCAAGAAGTCGGGCAGCTATACTATGGCTACACCTTC.

This clonotype was found a few times. The V and J genes are TRBV7-2 and TRBJ2-7, with D uncertain. Trimming removed 2 bases from V and 12 bases from J, with 11 bases in between. Looked up from germline, CDR1 is SGHTA and CDR2 is FQGNSA. The CDR3 is 11 residues long. The CDR3 bases are TGTGCCAGCAGCTTATGGGGTGCCGCGTACTTC. Its protein is CASSLWGAAYF.

This clonotype was counted at least ten times. The gene calls are TRBV27 and TRBJ2-3, with 7 bases fitting TRBD2. Germline assignment: CDR1 MNHEY and CDR2 SMNVEV (reference sequence). With V trimmed by 1 base and J by 5 bases, 6 bases remained unmatched. This CDR3 has 15 amino acids. CDR3 in amino acids: CASSLYWGGEDTQYF. DNA for the CDR3: TGTGCCAGCAGTTTATACTGGGGGGGTGAAGATACGCAGTATTTT.

In this sample, this clonotype turned up a few times. The chain is built from TRBV6-2 or TRBV6-3 and TRBJ2-3; 9 bases are a match to TRBD2. Germline V gives CDR1 MNHEY, CDR2 SVGEGT. Trimming removed 5 bases from V and 0 bases from J; junction bases left unmatched: 6. The CDR3 extends over 16 amino acids. The CDR3: CASSPVLAGSTDTQYF. As DNA, the CDR3 is TGTGCCAGCAGTCCCGTACTAGCGGGTAGCACAGATACGCAGTATTTT.

This clonotype came up a few times. The chain uses TRBV5-4 and TRBJ2-3; D might be TRBD1 (6 bases). V lost 0 bases to trimming and J lost 0 bases, with 11 bases between them. Germline CDR1 and CDR2: SGHNT and YYREEE (reference sequence). The CDR3 is made up of 16 amino acids. The CDR3 protein is CASSLGGRGSTDTQYF. The DNA of the CDR3 is TGTGCCAGCAGCTTGGGAGGCAGGGGAAGCACAGATACGCAGTATTTT.

This clonotype has a handful of counts. The genes are TRBV28 and TRBJ1-1, with TRBD1 as a possible D gene (6 bases). CDR3 length: 16 amino acids. Germline CDR1 is MDHEN and CDR2 is SYDVKM. The V gene lost 6 bases and the J gene lost 6 bases, with 23 bases spanning the gap. The CDR3 protein is CASSPRQSDRTSEAFF. The CDR3 nucleotides are TGTGCCAGCAGCCCCAGACAGTCCGACAGGACTTCTGAAGCTTTCTTT.

Notes on this clonotype: It is unclear where the CDR3 begins or ends on the DNA, so no DNA is shown, and the CDR3 is as TCRdb lists it. This sequence joins TRBV28 and TRBJ2-7; TRBD1 is the table's D call and was not checked against the DNA. Germline assignment: CDR1 MDHEN and CDR2 SYDVKM. The CDR3 spans 14 residues, counting both ends. The CDR3 here is CASSPSFGTGNNYF.

The rearrangement joins TRBV20-1 to TRBJ2-7; perhaps TRBD2 as D (6 bases). Germline-derived CDR1 and CDR2 are DFQATT and SNEGSKA (reference sequence). The germline V and J ends were trimmed by 1 base and 4 bases, with 20 bases remaining between them. There are 16 residues in the CDR3. Written as DNA, the CDR3 is TGCAGTGCTAGAGTTTTTCATAGCGGAGTCGGATACGAGCAGTACTTC. Amino acid sequence: CSARVFHSGVGYEQYF.

The rearrangement links TRBV10-3 to TRBJ2-1; a possible D gene is TRBD1 (6 bases). Trimming took 6 bases from V and 0 from J, leaving 12 bases between them. Germline values: CDR1 ENHRY, CDR2 SYGVKD. This CDR3 comprises 15 residues. The DNA for the CDR3 is TGTGCCATCAGCAAGGACAGCAGCTCCTACAATGAGCAGTTCTTC. This translates into CAISKDSSSYNEQFF.